This TCR beta chain came from a study of T cell clonotyping in hematopoietic cell transplantation. Study results and limitations: Without cell sorting, CD4 versus CD8 contributions remain unresolved.

About this clone: Its antigen is currently unknown.

Germline V gene data show CDR1 as GTSNPN and CDR2 as SVGIG (reference sequence). Trimming left V 2 bases short and J 6 bases short, with 7 bases between. This CDR3 spans 11 amino acids. Profiling relied on immunoSEQ multiplex PCR, and the TCRdb table lists in-frame clones only, not all of them. The sample includes about 36,000 clones, about 87% of them seen just once. This clonotype was sampled from a woman aged 40 to 50 in good health. Some clones in this sample may be carry-over from other donors' samples. The chain has TRBV30 and TRBJ1-2; D not certain. The sequenced sample consisted of peripheral blood mononuclear cells. This CDR3 is CAWSPWDGYTF. The CDR3 DNA is TGTGCCTGGAGTCCTTGGGATGGCTACACCTTC.